These 19 T cell receptor beta chains originate from one sample sequenced in a study of blood T cell repertoires in COVID-19. Clones were read by immunoSEQ multiplex PCR, and TCRdb kept only the in-frame ones, dropping some. This table has roughly 250,000 clones, roughly 85% appearing once. What was sequenced was PBMCs or T cells enriched from blood (not recorded which). The source is a woman aged 35 to 49 who had been exposed to COVID-19.

The J gene is TRBJ1-1, the V gene TRBV30; perhaps TRBD1 as D (6 bases). The CDR3 runs 11 residues. V was cut by 5 bases and J by 6 bases, with 10 bases left in between. CDR1 and CDR2 (germline): GTSNPN, SVGIG (reference sequence). The DNA for the CDR3 is TGTGCCTGGGACAGGTCCGCTGAAGCTTTCTTT. As protein: CAWDRSAEAFF.

The chain carries TRBV28 and TRBJ2-2, with 10 bases matching TRBD2. V shed 10 bases, J shed 6 bases, and the junction held 11 bases outside the gene matches. CDR3 length: 15 residues. Germline CDR1 MDHEN, CDR2 SYDVKM. The CDR3 DNA reads TGTGCCACCGCTCGGCGGACTAGCGGCTCCGGGGAGCTGTTTTTT. This sequence encodes CATARRTSGSGELFF.

The rearrangement joins TRBV5-5 to TRBJ2-2, with 9 bases matching TRBD1. The CDR3 runs to 15 residues. V lost 0 bases and J lost 6; bases outside the gene matches: 3. The germline CDR1 and CDR2 sequences are SGHKS and YYEKEE (reference sequence). CDR3 DNA sequence: TGTGCCAGCAGCTTGGCCAACAGGGGGCCCGGGGAGCTGTTTTTT. Protein: CASSLANRGPGELFF.

V usage is TRBV29-1 and J usage is TRBJ1-1; 11 positions agree with TRBD1. From germline, CDR1 is SQVTM and CDR2 ANQGSEA. With 3 bases clipped from V and 5 bases from J, the junction kept 23 bases outside the gene matches. The CDR3 runs 20 residues. The CDR3 DNA reads TGCAGCGTTGACCTCCGTGGGGTGGTCATTGGGGACAGGGGGACGACTGAAGCTTTCTTT. Encoded protein: CSVDLRGVVIGDRGTTEAFF.

The chain joins TRBV4-1 to TRBJ2-2; 11 bases map to TRBD2. Germline CDR1 and CDR2: MGHRA and YSYEKL. J was trimmed by 0 bases and V by 4 bases; bases with no gene match: 13. The CDR3 loop spans 20 amino acids. The CDR3 loop reads CASSLEPGLADLANTGELFF. Here the CDR3 DNA reads TGCGCCAGCAGCCTAGAACCGGGACTAGCGGACCTCGCGAACACCGGGGAGCTGTTTTTT.

This rearrangement joins TRBV4-3 to TRBJ2-3, with 12 bases lining up with TRBD2. The CDR3 consists of 16 residues. Germline lookup yields CDR1 LGHNA and CDR2 YSLEER. The trim removed 0 bases at V and 4 bases at J, leaving 2 bases unmatched. CDR3 residues: CASSQDLAGGPDTQYF. In DNA form, the CDR3 reads TGCGCCAGCAGCCAAGATCTAGCGGGGGGGCCAGATACGCAGTATTTT.

This chain uses TRBV19 with TRBJ1-4; unclear D gene. Germline V gene sequence: CDR1 LNHDA, CDR2 SQIVND (reference sequence). The CDR3 runs 14 residues. Trimming cost V 5 bases and J 0 bases, with 7 bases left between them. CDR3 sequence (DNA): TGTGCCAGTAGTCACGGGGCAACTAATGAAAAACTGTTTTTT. Translated: CASSHGATNEKLFF. The whole variable domain, filled in from reference TRBV19 and TRBJ1-4, reads DGGITQSPKYLFRKEGQNVTLSCEQNLNHDAMYWYRQDPGQGLRLIYYSQIVNDFQKGDIAEGYSVSREKKESFPLTVTSAQKNPTAFYLCASSHGATNEKLFFGSGTQLSVL.

The chain recombines TRBV27 with TRBJ1-4, with D unresolved. Trimming left V 6 bases short and J 0 bases short, with 5 bases between. Germline lookup yields CDR1 MNHEY and CDR2 SMNVEV (reference sequence). The CDR3 loop spans 13 amino acids. The CDR3 DNA follows: TGTGCCAGCAGAGAGTCAACTAATGAAAAACTGTTTTTT. Its protein product is CASRESTNEKLFF.

The chain uses TRBV5-1 and TRBJ1-6, with TRBD1 matching over 8 bases. Per germline, CDR1 SGHRS and CDR2 YFSETQ. Trimming took 0 bases from V and 6 from J; bases not matched to a gene: 5. This CDR3 is built from 16 residues. For the CDR3, the DNA is TGCGCCAGCAGCTTGGCAACTGGACAGGGTAATTCACCCCTCCACTTT. It is translated as CASSLATGQGNSPLHF.

The chain recombines TRBV3-1 (or the pseudogene TRBV3-2) with TRBJ1-1; 8 bases match TRBD1. The length of the CDR3 is 15 residues. The germline gives CDR1 LGHDT, CDR2 YNNKEL (reference sequence). Trimming cost V 2 bases and J 3 bases; bases outside gene matches: 5. For the CDR3, the DNA is TGTGCCAGCAGCCAATTCAGGGGGCGCGACACTGAAGCTTTCTTT. Its protein product is CASSQFRGRDTEAFF.

This clone has more than one count but fewer than ten. The chain employs TRBV2 and TRBJ2-6; the match to TRBD1 covers 9 bases. The CDR3 length is 18 residues. Germline V CDR1 and CDR2: SNHLY, FYNNEI. After removal of 7 bases from V and 2 bases from J, the junction contained 12 bases not matched to a gene. CDR3 coding DNA: TGTGCCAGCATCAGACCCGGGACAGGGTGGCCTGGGGCCAACGTCCTGACTTTC. This sequence encodes CASIRPGTGWPGANVLTF.

The chain recombines TRBV10-3 with TRBJ2-7; TRBD1 matches 10 bases. The germline CDR1 and CDR2 sequences are ENHRY and SYGVKD. With V trimmed by 8 bases and J by 2 bases, 6 bases remained unmatched. The CDR3 covers 14 residues. The CDR3: CAIAGTGETYEQYF. The CDR3 DNA reads TGTGCCATCGCCGGGACAGGGGAAACCTACGAGCAGTACTTC.

The gene calls are TRBV5-1 and TRBJ2-1; TRBD2 agrees at 7 bases. J gave up 6 bases and V 4 bases, and 10 bases lay outside the gene matches. The CDR3 runs 15 residues. Germline-derived CDR1 and CDR2 are SGHRS and YFSETQ. CDR3 loop: CASSPRGGEINEQFF. The CDR3 region has the DNA TGCGCCAGCAGCCCCCGGGGAGGGGAGATCAATGAGCAGTTCTTC.

V and J are TRBV11-3 and TRBJ2-7; 7 bases line up with TRBD1. The CDR3 covers 13 residues. With 3 bases clipped from V and 5 bases from J, the junction kept 4 bases outside the gene matches. Germline-derived CDR1 and CDR2 are SGHNT and YENEEA. CDR3 DNA sequence: TGTGCCAGCAGCTTGACAGGGAAGGACGAGCAGTACTTC. Protein sequence: CASSLTGKDEQYF.

The chain has TRBV5-1 and TRBJ2-3; 7 bases line up with TRBD2. V lost 4 bases to trimming and J lost 2 bases; unmatched junction nucleotides: 13. Germline V gene data show CDR1 as SGHRS and CDR2 as YFSETQ. The CDR3 runs to 17 residues. The CDR3 sequence: CASSPNVWGGTTDTQYF. Written as DNA, the CDR3 is TGCGCCAGCAGCCCGAATGTGTGGGGGGGAACCACAGATACGCAGTATTTT.

This rearrangement joins TRBV11-3 to TRBJ2-5; 7 bases are shared with TRBD2. From germline, CDR1 is SGHNT and CDR2 YENEEA. V shed 3 bases and J 4 bases; nucleotides not matched to a gene: 8. This CDR3 has 15 residues. The DNA of the CDR3 is TGTGCCAGCAGCTTGGCCGTGGGAGGGCCAGAGACCCAGTACTTC. Its translation: CASSLAVGGPETQYF.

In the case of this clone: Different DNA sequences within this sample yield the same CDR3. This chain uses TRBV4-3 with TRBJ1-5; 8 bases are a match to TRBD1. Germline lookup yields CDR1 LGHNA and CDR2 YSLEER. The CDR3 runs 14 residues. V gave up 1 base and J gave up 7 bases; unmatched junction bases: 3. The CDR3 loop is CASSQGAGGQPQHF. CDR3 coding DNA: TGCGCCAGCAGCCAAGGTGCAGGGGGCCAGCCCCAGCATTTT.

This clone was found a few times. V is TRBV5-6 and J is TRBJ2-7, with 7 bases matching TRBD1. V lost 4 bases, J lost 2 bases, and 6 bases stayed unmatched. The CDR3 is made up of 14 amino acids. The germline CDR1 and CDR2 sequences are SGHDT and YYEEEE. The CDR3 nucleotides are TGTGCCAGCAGCAGTGAGGGGGCTCCCTACGAGCAGTACTTC. Its protein product is CASSSEGAPYEQYF.

The chain employs TRBV28 and TRBJ1-4; a possible D gene is TRBD1 (5 bases). V gave up 8 bases and J gave up 5 bases, with 12 bases separating them. The CDR3 covers 13 residues. Looked up from germline, CDR1 is MDHEN and CDR2 is SYDVKM. The DNA of the CDR3 is TGTGCCAGCGGATCGGGGGGGAATGAAAAACTGTTTTTT. It encodes CASGSGGNEKLFF. The variable domain in full, with the rest retrieved from reference TRBV28 and TRBJ1-4, is DVKVTQSSRYLVKRTGEKVFLECVQDMDHENMFWYRQDPGLGLRLIYFSYDVKMKEKGDIPEGYSVSREKKERFSLILESASTNQTSMYLCASGSGGNEKLFFGSGTQLSVL.